This entry is about one T cell receptor beta chain. This sample is part of a study of identifying expanded T cells in peripheral blood. CDR3 length equals 12 residues. Germline V gives CDR1 SGHDN, CDR2 FVKESK. V lost 4 bases to trimming and J lost 3 bases, with 7 bases between them. Data came from immunoSEQ multiplex PCR; TCRdb stores just in-frame clones and leaves some out. Of about 100,000 clones in the sample, around 85% were seen once. This chain uses TRBV14 with TRBJ2-7, with D perhaps being TRBD1 or TRBD2 (5 bases each). This sequence originates from a person aged 18-69 years in good health. Material for sequencing was blood. CDR3 sequence reads: CASSPGGYEQYF. For the CDR3, the DNA is TGTGCCAGCAGCCCTGGGGGCTACGAGCAGTACTTC.